Sequencing of this T cell receptor beta chain was carried out in a study of CD8+CD57+ T cells in acquired aplastic anemia. Background on the study: Healthy donors gave 11 million or so reads on average for CD4+ cells. Study-level points and caveats: Some 29 CD8+ CDR3 sequences were shared between patients and controls.

By share of the sample, this clonotype is medium-sized. Its antigen is still unknown. V shed 6 bases and J 7 bases; nucleotides not matched to a gene: 1. CDR3 size: 13 residues. Germline-derived CDR1 and CDR2 are MGHDK and SYGVNS. TCR beta VDJ and CDR3 profiles were obtained from a genomic DNA template. From the reads, TCRdb called clonotypes with MiXCR, one entry per CDR3 protein. This table has about 180,000 distinct CDR3 sequences, approximately 45% appearing once. The sample taken for sequencing was sorted CD4+, CD8+, or CD8+CD57+ T cells (not recorded which) from PBMCs. The sequence was collected from a human donor in good health. The gene calls are TRBV25-1 and TRBJ2-1, with 12 bases identical to TRBD2. The CDR3 nucleotides are TGTGCCAGCAGAACTAGCGGGAGGAATGAGCAGTTCTTC. Encoded protein: CASRTSGRNEQFF.